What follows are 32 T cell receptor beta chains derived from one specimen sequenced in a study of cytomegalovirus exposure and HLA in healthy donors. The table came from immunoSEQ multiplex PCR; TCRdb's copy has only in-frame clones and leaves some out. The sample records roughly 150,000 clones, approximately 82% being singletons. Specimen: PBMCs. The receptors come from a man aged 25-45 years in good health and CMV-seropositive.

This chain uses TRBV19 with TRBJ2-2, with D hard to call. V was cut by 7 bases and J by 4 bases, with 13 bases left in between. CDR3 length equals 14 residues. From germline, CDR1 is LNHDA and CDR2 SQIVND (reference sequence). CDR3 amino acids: CASILGPGTGELFF. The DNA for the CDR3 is TGTGCCAGTATCTTAGGTCCGGGCACCGGGGAGCTGTTTTTT. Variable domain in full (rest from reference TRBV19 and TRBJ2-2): DGGITQSPKYLFRKEGQNVTLSCEQNLNHDAMYWYRQDPGQGLRLIYYSQIVNDFQKGDIAEGYSVSREKKESFPLTVTSAQKNPTAFYLCASILGPGTGELFFGEGSRLTVL.

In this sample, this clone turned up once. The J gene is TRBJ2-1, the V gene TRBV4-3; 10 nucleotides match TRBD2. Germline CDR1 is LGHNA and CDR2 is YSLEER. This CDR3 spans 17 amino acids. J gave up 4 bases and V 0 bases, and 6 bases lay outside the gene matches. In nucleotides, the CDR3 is TGCGCCAGCAGCCAAGATCGGGCTAGCGGGGGATACAATGAGCAGTTCTTC. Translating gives CASSQDRASGGYNEQFF.

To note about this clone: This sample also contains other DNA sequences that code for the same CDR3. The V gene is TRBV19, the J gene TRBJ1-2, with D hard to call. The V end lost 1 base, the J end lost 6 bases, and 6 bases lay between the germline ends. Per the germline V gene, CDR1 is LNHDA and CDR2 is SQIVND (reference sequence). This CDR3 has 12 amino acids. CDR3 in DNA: TGTGCCAGTAGTATAGGCGGAGATGGCTACACCTTC. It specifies CASSIGGDGYTF.

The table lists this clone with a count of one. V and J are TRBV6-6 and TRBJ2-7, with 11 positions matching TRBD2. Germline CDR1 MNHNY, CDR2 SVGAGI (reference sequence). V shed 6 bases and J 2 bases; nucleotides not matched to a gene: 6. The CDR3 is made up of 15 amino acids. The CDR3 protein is CASRTGLAGPYEQYF. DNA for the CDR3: TGTGCCAGCAGGACAGGACTAGCGGGCCCCTACGAGCAGTACTTC.

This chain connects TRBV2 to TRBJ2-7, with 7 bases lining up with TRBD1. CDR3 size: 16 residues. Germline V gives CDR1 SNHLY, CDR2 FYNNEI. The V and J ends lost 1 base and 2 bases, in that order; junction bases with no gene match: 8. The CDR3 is CASSEEQGTGAYEQYF. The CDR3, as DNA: TGTGCCAGCAGTGAAGAACAGGGGACGGGTGCCTACGAGCAGTACTTC. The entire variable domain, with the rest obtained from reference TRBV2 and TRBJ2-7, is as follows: EPEVTQTPSHQVTQMGQEVILRCVPISNHLYFYWYRQILGQKVEFLVSFYNNEISEKSEIFDDQFSVERPDGSNFTLKIRSTKLEDSAMYFCASSEEQGTGAYEQYFGPGTRLTVT.

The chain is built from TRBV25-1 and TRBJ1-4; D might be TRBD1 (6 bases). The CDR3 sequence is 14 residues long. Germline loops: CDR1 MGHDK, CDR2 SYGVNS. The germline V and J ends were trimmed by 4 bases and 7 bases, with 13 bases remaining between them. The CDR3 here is CASSVQGAGEKLFF. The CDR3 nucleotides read TGTGCCAGCAGTGTACAGGGTGCGGGTGAAAAACTGTTTTTT.

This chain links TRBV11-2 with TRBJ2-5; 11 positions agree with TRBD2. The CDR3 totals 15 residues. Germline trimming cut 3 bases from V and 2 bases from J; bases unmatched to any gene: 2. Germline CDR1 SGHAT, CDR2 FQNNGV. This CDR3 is CASSLGLAEQETQYF. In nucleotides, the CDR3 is TGTGCCAGCAGCTTGGGACTAGCGGAACAAGAGACCCAGTACTTC.

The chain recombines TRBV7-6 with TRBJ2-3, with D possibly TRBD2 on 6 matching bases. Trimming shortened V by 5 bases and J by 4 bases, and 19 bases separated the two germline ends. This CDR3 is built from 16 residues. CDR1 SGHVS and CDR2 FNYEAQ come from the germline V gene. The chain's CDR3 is CASSPRELSPPDTQYF. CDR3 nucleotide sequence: TGTGCCAGCAGCCCTCGGGAGCTATCACCGCCAGATACGCAGTATTTT.

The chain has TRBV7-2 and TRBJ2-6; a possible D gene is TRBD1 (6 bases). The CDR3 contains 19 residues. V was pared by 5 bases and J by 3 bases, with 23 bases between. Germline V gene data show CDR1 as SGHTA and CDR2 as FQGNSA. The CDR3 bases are TGTGCCAGCAGCCCCTTTTTAGCCGTTTCAGGGGTTGGGGCCAACGTCCTGACTTTC. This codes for CASSPFLAVSGVGANVLTF.

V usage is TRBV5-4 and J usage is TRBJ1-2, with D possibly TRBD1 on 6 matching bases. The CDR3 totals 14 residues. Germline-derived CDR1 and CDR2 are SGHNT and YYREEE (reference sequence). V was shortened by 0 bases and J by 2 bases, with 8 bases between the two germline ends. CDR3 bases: TGTGCCAGCAGCTTGGTTACAGGGAACTATGGCTACACCTTC. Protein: CASSLVTGNYGYTF.

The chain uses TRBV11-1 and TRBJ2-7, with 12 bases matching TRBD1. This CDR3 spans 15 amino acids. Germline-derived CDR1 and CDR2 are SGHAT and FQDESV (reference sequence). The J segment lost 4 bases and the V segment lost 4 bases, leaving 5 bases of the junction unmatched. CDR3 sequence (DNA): TGTGCCAGCAGCTCCCGGGACAGGGGGCCGTACGAGCAGTACTTC. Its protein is CASSSRDRGPYEQYF.

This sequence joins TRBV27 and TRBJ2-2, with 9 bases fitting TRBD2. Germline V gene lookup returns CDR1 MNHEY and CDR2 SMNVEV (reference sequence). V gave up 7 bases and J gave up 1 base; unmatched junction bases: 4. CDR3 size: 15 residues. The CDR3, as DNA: TGTGCCAGCATGTGGACTAGCGAGAACACCGGGGAGCTGTTTTTT. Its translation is CASMWTSENTGELFF.

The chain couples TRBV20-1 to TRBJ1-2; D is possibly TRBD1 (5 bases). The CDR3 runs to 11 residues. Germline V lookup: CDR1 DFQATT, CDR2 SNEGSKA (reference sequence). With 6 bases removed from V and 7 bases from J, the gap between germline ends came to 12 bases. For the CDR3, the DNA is TGCAGTGCAAAACCACAGGCTGGCTACACCTTC. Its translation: CSAKPQAGYTF.

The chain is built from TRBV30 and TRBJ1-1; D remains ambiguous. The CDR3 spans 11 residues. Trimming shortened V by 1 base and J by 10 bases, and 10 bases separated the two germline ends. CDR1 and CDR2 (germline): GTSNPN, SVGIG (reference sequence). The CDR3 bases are TGTGCCTGGAGTGGTAACAGAGCAGCTTTCTTT. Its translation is CAWSGNRAAFF.

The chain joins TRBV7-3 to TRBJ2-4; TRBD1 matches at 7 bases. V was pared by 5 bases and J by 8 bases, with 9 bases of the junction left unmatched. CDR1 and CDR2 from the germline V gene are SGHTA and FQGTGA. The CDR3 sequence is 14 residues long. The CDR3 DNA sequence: TGTGCCAGCAGCCCGGGACAGCCAACGGACATTCAGTACTTC. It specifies CASSPGQPTDIQYF.

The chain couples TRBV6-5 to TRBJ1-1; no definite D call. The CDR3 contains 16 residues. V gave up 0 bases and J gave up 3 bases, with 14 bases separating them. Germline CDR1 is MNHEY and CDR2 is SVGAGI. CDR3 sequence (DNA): TGTGCCAGCAGTTACTCCCGGGGAGGTAGCTACACTGAAGCTTTCTTT. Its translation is CASSYSRGGSYTEAFF.

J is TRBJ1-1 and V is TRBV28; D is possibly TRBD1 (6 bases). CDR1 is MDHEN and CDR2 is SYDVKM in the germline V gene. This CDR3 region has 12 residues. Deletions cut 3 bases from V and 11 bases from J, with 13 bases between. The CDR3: CASSLFRDTAFF. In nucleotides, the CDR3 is TGTGCCAGCAGTTTGTTCCGGGACACGGCTTTCTTT.

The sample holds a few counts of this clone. DNA of the CDR3: TGTGCCAGCTCACCACTCTTGGGACAACCACACAATGAGCAGTTCTTC. It is translated as CASSPLLGQPHNEQFF. V is TRBV18 and J is TRBJ2-1; a weak D match, TRBD1 (6 bases). The CDR3 length is 16 residues. Germline V gives CDR1 KGHSH, CDR2 LQKENI. The V and J ends lost 1 base and 5 bases respectively, with 15 bases between them.

CDR3 in DNA: TGTGCCAGCAGTGGTTCATGGAACACTGAAGCTTTCTTT. It specifies CASSGSWNTEAFF. The rearrangement links TRBV2 to TRBJ1-1; D call uncertain. Per the germline V gene, CDR1 is SNHLY and CDR2 is FYNNEI. V lost 4 bases and J lost 1, with 7 bases in between. This CDR3 has 13 amino acids.

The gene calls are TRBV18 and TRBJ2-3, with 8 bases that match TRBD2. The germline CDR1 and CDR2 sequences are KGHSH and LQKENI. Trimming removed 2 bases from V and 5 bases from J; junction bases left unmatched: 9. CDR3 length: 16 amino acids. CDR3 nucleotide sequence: TGTGCCAGCTCACCAATGCCGAGCGGGGGAAAAGATACGCAGTATTTT. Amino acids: CASSPMPSGGKDTQYF.

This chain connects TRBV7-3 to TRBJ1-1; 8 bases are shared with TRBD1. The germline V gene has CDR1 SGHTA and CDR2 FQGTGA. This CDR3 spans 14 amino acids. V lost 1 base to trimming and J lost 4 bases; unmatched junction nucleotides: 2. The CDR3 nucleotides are TGTGCCAGCAGCTTAATAGGGACAGGCACTGAAGCTTTCTTT. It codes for CASSLIGTGTEAFF.

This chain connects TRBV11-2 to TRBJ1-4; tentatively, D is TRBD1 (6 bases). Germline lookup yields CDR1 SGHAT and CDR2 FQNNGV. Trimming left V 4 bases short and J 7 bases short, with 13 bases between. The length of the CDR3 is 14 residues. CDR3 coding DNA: TGTGCCAGCAGCTGGACAGACCAATCTGAAAAACTGTTTTTT. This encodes CASSWTDQSEKLFF.

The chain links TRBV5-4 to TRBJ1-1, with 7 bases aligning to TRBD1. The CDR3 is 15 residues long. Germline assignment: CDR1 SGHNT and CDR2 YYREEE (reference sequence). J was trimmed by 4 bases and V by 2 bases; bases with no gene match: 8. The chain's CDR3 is CASSFVGGGSTEAFF. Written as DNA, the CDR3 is TGTGCCAGCAGCTTCGTAGGGGGCGGAAGCACTGAAGCTTTCTTT.

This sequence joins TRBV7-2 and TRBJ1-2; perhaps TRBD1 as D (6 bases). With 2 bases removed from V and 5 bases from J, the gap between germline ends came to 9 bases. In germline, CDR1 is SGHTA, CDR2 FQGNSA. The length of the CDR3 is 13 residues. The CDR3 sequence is CASSLSGVYGYTF. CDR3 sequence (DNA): TGTGCCAGCAGCTTATCAGGGGTATATGGCTACACCTTC.

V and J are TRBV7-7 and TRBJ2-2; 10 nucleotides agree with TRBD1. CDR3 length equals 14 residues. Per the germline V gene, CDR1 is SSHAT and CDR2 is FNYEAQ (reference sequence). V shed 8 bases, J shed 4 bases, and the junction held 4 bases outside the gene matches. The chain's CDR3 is CASQGQGSTGELFF. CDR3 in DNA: TGTGCCAGCCAGGGACAGGGGAGCACCGGGGAGCTGTTTTTT.

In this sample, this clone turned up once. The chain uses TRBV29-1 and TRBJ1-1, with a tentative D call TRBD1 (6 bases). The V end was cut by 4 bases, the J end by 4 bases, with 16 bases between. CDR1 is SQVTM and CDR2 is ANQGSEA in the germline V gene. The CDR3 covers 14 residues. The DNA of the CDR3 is TGCAGCGTTGGAGTGGGGGCGGGTAGCACTGAAGCTTTCTTT. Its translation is CSVGVGAGSTEAFF.

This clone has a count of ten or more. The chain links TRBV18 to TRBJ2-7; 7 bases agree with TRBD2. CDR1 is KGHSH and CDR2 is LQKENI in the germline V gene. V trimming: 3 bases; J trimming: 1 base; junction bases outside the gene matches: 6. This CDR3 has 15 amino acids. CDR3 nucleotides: TGTGCCAGCTCACCCCCCGGGGGGTTTTCCTACGAGCAGTACTTC. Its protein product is CASSPPGGFSYEQYF.

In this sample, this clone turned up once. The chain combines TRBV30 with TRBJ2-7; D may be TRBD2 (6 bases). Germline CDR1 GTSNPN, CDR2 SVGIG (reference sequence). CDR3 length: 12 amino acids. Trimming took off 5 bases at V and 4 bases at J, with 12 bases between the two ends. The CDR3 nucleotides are TGTGCCTGGGGATTTGGAGGGTACGAGCAGTACTTC. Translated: CAWGFGGYEQYF.

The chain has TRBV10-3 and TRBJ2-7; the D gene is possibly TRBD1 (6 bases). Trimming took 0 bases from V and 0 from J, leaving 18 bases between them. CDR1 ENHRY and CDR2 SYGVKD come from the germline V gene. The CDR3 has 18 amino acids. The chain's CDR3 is CAISESVRRTESSYEQYF. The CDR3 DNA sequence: TGTGCCATCAGTGAGTCAGTCCGTCGGACAGAGAGCTCCTACGAGCAGTACTTC.

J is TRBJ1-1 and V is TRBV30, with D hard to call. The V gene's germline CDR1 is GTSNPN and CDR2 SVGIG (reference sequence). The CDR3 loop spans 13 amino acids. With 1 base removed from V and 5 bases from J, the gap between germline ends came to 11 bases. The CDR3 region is CAWSERILTEAFF. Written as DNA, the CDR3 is TGTGCCTGGAGTGAGCGGATCCTGACTGAAGCTTTCTTT.

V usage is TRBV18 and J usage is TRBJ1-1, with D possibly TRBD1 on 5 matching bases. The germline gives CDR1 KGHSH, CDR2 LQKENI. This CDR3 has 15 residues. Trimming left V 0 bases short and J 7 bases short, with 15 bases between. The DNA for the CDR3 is TGTGCCAGCTCACCACCGGTCAAGGGGCAAATTGAAGCTTTCTTT. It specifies CASSPPVKGQIEAFF.

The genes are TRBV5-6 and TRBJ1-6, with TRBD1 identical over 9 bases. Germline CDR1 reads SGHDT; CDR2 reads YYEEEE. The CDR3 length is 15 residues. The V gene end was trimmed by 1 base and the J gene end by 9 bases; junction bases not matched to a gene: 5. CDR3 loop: CASSLSGTGTSPLHF. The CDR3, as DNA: TGTGCCAGCAGCTTGAGTGGGACAGGGACTTCACCCCTCCACTTT.